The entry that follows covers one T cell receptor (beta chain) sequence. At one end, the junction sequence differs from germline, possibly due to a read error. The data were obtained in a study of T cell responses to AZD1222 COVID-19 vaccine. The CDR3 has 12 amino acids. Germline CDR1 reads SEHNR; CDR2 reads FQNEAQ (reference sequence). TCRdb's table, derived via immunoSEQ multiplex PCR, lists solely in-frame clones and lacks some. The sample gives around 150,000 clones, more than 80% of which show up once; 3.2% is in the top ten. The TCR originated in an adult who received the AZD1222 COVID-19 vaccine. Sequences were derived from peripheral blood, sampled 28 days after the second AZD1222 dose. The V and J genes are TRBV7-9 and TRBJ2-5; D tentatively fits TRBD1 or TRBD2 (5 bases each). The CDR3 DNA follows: TGTGCCAGCAGCTTAGGACCGGGACCGACGGACTTC. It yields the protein CASSLGPGPTDF.